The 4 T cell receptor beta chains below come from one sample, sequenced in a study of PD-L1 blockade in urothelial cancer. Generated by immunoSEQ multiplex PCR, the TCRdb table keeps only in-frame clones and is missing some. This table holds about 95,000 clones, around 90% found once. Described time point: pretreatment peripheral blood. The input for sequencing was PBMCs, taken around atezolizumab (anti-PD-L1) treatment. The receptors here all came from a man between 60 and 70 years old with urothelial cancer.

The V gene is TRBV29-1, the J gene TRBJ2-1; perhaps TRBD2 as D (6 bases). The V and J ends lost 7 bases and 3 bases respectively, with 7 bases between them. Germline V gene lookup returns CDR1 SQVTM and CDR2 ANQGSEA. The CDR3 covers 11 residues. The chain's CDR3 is CSGGLYNEQFF. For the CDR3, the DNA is TGCAGCGGGGGACTCTACAATGAGCAGTTCTTC.

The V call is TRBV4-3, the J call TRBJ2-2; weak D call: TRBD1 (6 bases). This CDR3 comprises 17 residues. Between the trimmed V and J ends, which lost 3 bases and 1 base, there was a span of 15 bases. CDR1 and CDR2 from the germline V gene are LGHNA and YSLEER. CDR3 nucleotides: TGCGCCAGCAGCCAGTCTCCTCGGACAGAGAACACCGGGGAGCTGTTTTTT. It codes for CASSQSPRTENTGELFF.

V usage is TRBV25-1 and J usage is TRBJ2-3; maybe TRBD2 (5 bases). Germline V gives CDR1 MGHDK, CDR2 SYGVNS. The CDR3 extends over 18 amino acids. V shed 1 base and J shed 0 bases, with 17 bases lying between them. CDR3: CASSESLGSGGSTDTQYF. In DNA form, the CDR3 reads TGTGCCAGCAGTGAATCATTGGGGTCTGGCGGGAGCACAGATACGCAGTATTTT.

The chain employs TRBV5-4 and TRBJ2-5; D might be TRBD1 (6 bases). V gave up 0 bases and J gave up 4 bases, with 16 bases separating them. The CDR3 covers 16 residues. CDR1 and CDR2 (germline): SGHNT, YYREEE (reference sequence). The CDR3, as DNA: TGTGCCAGCAGCTTGGGTTGGCAGGGGCGGAGAGAGACCCAGTACTTC. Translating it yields CASSLGWQGRRETQYF. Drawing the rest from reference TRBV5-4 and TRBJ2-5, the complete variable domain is ETGVTQSPTHLIKTRGQQVTLRCSSQSGHNTVSWYQQALGQGPQFIFQYYREEENGRGNFPPRFSGLQFPNYSSELNVNALELDDSALYLCASSLGWQGRRETQYFGPGTRLLVL.